The 25 T cell receptor beta chains below all came from one sample that was sequenced in a study of T cells after yellow fever vaccination. TCRdb ran MiXCR on the 5' RACE reads and lists one entry per CDR3 protein. Of nearly 300,000 distinct CDR3 sequences in the sample, 7.5% to 9.5% were seen once. The material was CD4+ T cells sorted from PBMCs, obtained 5 days after the yellow fever booster vaccination. The receptors here all came from a man aged 18 to 29 who received the YFV17D yellow fever vaccine.

The V call is TRBV7-2, the J call TRBJ2-3; no clear D. CDR1 and CDR2 (germline): SGHTA, FQGNSA. Deletions cut 5 bases from V and 2 bases from J, with 17 bases between. The CDR3 loop spans 16 amino acids. This CDR3 is CASSRRAGGVTDTQYF. The CDR3 nucleotides are TGTGCCAGCAGCAGAAGAGCAGGTGGGGTCACAGATACGCAGTATTTT.

The chain carries TRBV7-2 and TRBJ2-4; D is tentatively TRBD1 or TRBD2 (5 bases each). The V end lost 10 bases, the J end lost 9 bases, and 25 bases lay between the germline ends. The CDR3 is made up of 15 amino acids. Per the germline V gene, CDR1 is SGHTA and CDR2 is FQGNSA. DNA for the CDR3: TGTGCCATCTCATTCCGGGACGCAGGCGTAGGCATTCAGTACTTC. Protein: CAISFRDAGVGIQYF.

This clonotype was recorded a few times. This chain links TRBV12-3 or TRBV12-4 with TRBJ2-1, with 7 bases matching TRBD1. This CDR3 is built from 13 residues. The trim removed 8 bases at V and 8 bases at J, leaving 9 bases unmatched. Here the CDR3 DNA reads TGTGCCAGCGGTAGACAGGGCACTGATGAGCAGTTCTTC. Its protein is CASGRQGTDEQFF.

This clonotype has at least ten counts. The V call is TRBV4-2, the J call TRBJ2-5, with 8 bases aligning to TRBD1. The germline V gene has CDR1 LGHNA and CDR2 YNFKEQ. There are 18 residues in the CDR3. V lost 1 base to trimming and J lost 6 bases; unmatched junction nucleotides: 16. As DNA, the CDR3 is TGTGCCAGCAGCCAAGGGTCCGGTACGCGGACAGGGCCACAGACCCAGTACTTC. Encoded protein: CASSQGSGTRTGPQTQYF.

The table lists this clonotype with a few counts. The gene calls are TRBV6-2 or TRBV6-3 and TRBJ2-3, with 15 bases fitting TRBD2. Germline trimming cut 6 bases from V and 6 bases from J; bases unmatched to any gene: 10. The CDR3 length is 17 residues. CDR1 and CDR2 (germline): MNHEY, SVGEGT. CDR3 amino acids: CASSAQGLAGGWDTQYF. The CDR3, as DNA: TGTGCCAGCAGCGCCCAGGGACTAGCGGGGGGTTGGGATACGCAGTATTTT.

This clonotype appeared a few times. The gene calls are TRBV10-2 and TRBJ2-1; the match to TRBD2 covers 7 bases. The V gene end was trimmed by 6 bases and the J gene end by 5 bases; junction bases not matched to a gene: 7. The length of the CDR3 is 14 residues. Germline-derived CDR1 and CDR2 are WSHSY and SAAADI. The CDR3 DNA reads as TGCGCCAGCAGAGTGACTAGCAGCAACAATGAGCAGTTCTTC. Its protein is CASRVTSSNNEQFF.

This clonotype was seen a handful of times. The chain uses TRBV20-1 and TRBJ1-1; no clear D. V gave up 5 bases and J gave up 1 base, with 11 bases separating them. CDR3 size: 13 residues. CDR1 is DFQATT, CDR2 SNEGSKA, per germline (reference sequence). The CDR3 DNA is TGCAGTGCTCCCCACCCACAGAACACTGAAGCTTTCTTT. It yields the protein CSAPHPQNTEAFF.

The sample holds many counts of this clonotype. The chain combines TRBV12-3 or TRBV12-4 with TRBJ1-5; D ambiguous. The CDR3 has 14 residues. V lost 3 bases to trimming and J lost 0 bases, with 6 bases between them. The CDR3, as DNA: TGTGCCAGCAGTTTGATGACTAGCAATCAGCCCCAGCATTTT. Its protein is CASSLMTSNQPQHF.

This clonotype has a handful of counts. The chain joins TRBV7-9 to TRBJ1-1, with D possibly TRBD1 on 5 matching bases. Trimming removed 4 bases from V and 5 bases from J, with 11 bases in between. Germline V CDR1 and CDR2: SEHNR, FQNEAQ (reference sequence). CDR3 length: 13 amino acids. CDR3 nucleotides: TGTGCCAGCAGCTCTACAGGAAGTACTGAAGCTTTCTTT. It translates to CASSSTGSTEAFF.

The CDR3 protein is CASSQAGTVGSGANVLTF. The CDR3 DNA sequence: TGCGCCAGCAGCCAGGCAGGGACTGTAGGCTCTGGGGCCAACGTCCTGACTTTC. The V call is TRBV4-1, the J call TRBJ2-6, with D maybe TRBD2 (6 bases). Trimming shortened V by 3 bases and J by 0 bases, and 15 bases separated the two germline ends. This CDR3 has 18 residues. Germline-derived CDR1 and CDR2 are MGHRA and YSYEKL.

This clonotype came up many times. This chain joins TRBV14 and TRBJ2-5; 12 bases agree with TRBD1. The CDR3 is 16 residues long. J was trimmed by 0 bases and V by 3 bases; bases with no gene match: 2. From germline, CDR1 is SGHDN and CDR2 FVKESK. In DNA form, the CDR3 reads TGTGCCAGCAGCCAGGGGACAGGGGGCTACCAAGAGACCCAGTACTTC. This encodes CASSQGTGGYQETQYF.

This clonotype appeared many times. This chain uses TRBV20-1 with TRBJ1-1; unclear D gene. The CDR3 extends over 13 amino acids. Germline assignment: CDR1 DFQATT and CDR2 SNEGSKA (reference sequence). V lost 5 bases, J lost 2 bases, and 12 bases lay in between. CDR3 loop: CSAQEDGNTEAFF. As DNA, the CDR3 is TGCAGTGCTCAAGAAGACGGAAACACTGAAGCTTTCTTT.

This clonotype appeared many times. The rearrangement uses TRBV14 and TRBJ2-7, with D possibly matching TRBD2 (6 bases). Germline V CDR1 and CDR2: SGHDN, FVKESK. CDR3 size: 15 residues. V shed 4 bases and J shed 3 bases, with 16 bases lying between them. CDR3 nucleotide sequence: TGTGCCAGCAGCCTAGGGACTGCCCCGGGCTACGAGCAGTACGTC. Protein product: CASSLGTAPGYEQYV.

The genes are TRBV21-1 and TRBJ2-5; no DNA check was done on the table's D call, TRBD1. TRBV21-1 is given as a pseudogene. This CDR3 has 17 residues. CDR3: CASSIRDRVPSQETQYF. The CDR3 nucleotides read TGTGCCAGCAGCATCCGGGACAGGGTACCTTCACAAGAGACCCAGTACTTC.

J is TRBJ1-1 and V is TRBV25-1, with TRBD1 matching 10 bases. This CDR3 has 15 residues. Germline values: CDR1 MGHDK, CDR2 SYGVNS. V shed 2 bases and J 4 bases; nucleotides not matched to a gene: 4. The CDR3 region is CASSEVGDRGTEAFF. The CDR3 DNA follows: TGTGCCAGCAGTGAAGTGGGGGACAGGGGCACTGAAGCTTTCTTT.

This clonotype was observed a handful of times. This rearrangement joins TRBV6-5 to TRBJ1-2; 8 positions match TRBD1. Germline trimming cut 6 bases from V and 4 bases from J; bases unmatched to any gene: 13. Looked up from germline, CDR1 is MNHEY and CDR2 is SVGAGI. This CDR3 is 16 amino acids long. CDR3 region: CASRMPGTGFSYGYTF. The CDR3 DNA reads TGTGCCAGCAGGATGCCCGGGACAGGTTTTAGCTATGGCTACACCTTC.

The V call is TRBV12-3 or TRBV12-4, the J call TRBJ1-1, with D unresolved. Trimming removed 5 bases from V and 3 bases from J, with 16 bases in between. The CDR3 is made up of 15 amino acids. CDR3 bases: TGTGCCAGCAGTCCTCGAAGTAGGCAACACACTGAAGCTTTCTTT. It translates to CASSPRSRQHTEAFF.

The chain recombines TRBV10-3 with TRBJ2-5; tentatively, D is TRBD1 or TRBD2 (5 bases each). The germline V and J ends were trimmed by 10 bases and 5 bases, with 20 bases remaining between them. This CDR3 is built from 14 residues. Germline V gene data show CDR1 as ENHRY and CDR2 as SYGVKD. The DNA of the CDR3 is TGTGCCAGCAACGACCGAGGGGTGGAGGAGACCCAGTACTTC. Protein sequence: CASNDRGVEETQYF.

The chain joins TRBV19 to TRBJ1-2; D uncertain. V lost 3 bases, J lost 2 bases, and 10 bases lay in between. The CDR3 loop spans 14 amino acids. CDR1 and CDR2 from the germline V gene are LNHDA and SQIVND (reference sequence). The CDR3 region is CASSIGQGNYGYTF. CDR3 DNA sequence: TGTGCCAGTAGTATCGGCCAAGGAAACTATGGCTACACCTTC.

This clonotype was seen more than once but under ten times. This sequence joins TRBV7-7 and TRBJ2-6, with a tentative D call TRBD2 (6 bases). This CDR3 contains 15 residues. The germline CDR1 and CDR2 sequences are SSHAT and FNYEAQ (reference sequence). DNA of the CDR3: TGTGCTAGCGGCGGGGCTAGCCCTGGGGCCAACGTCCTGACTTTC. Translating it yields CASGGASPGANVLTF.

This clonotype was seen a handful of times. This chain uses TRBV6-5 with TRBJ1-2; 11 bases align to TRBD1. Germline CDR1 MNHEY, CDR2 SVGAGI. Trimming cost V 8 bases and J 1 base; bases outside gene matches: 3. This CDR3 spans 14 amino acids. DNA for the CDR3: TGTGCCAGCGGACAGGGGGCTGGTAACTATGGCTACACCTTC. It translates to CASGQGAGNYGYTF.

This rearrangement joins TRBV28 to TRBJ2-1; perhaps TRBD2 as D (6 bases). The V gene's germline CDR1 is MDHEN and CDR2 SYDVKM. CDR3 size: 13 residues. Trimming removed 4 bases from V and 5 bases from J, with 9 bases in between. The CDR3 reads CASSWGLHNEQFF. The CDR3 DNA sequence: TGTGCCAGCAGTTGGGGACTCCACAATGAGCAGTTCTTC.

V is TRBV12-3 or TRBV12-4 and J is TRBJ1-3; D is possibly TRBD1 (5 bases). Trimming shortened V by 5 bases and J by 0 bases, and 14 bases separated the two germline ends. The CDR3 runs to 16 residues. The CDR3 coding sequence is TGTGCCAGCAGTAGAGGGACGACGGGCTCTGGAAACACCATATATTTT. Translation gives CASSRGTTGSGNTIYF.

This chain links TRBV6-2 or TRBV6-3 with TRBJ2-7, with 10 bases aligning to TRBD1. After removal of 6 bases from V and 3 bases from J, the junction contained 8 bases not matched to a gene. There are 15 residues in the CDR3. Germline CDR1 and CDR2: MNHEY and SVGEGT. DNA of the CDR3: TGTGCCAGCAGGTCTCCGGGACAGGGGTACTACGAGCAGTACTTC. Its translation is CASRSPGQGYYEQYF.

This chain uses TRBV16 with TRBJ2-5, with D unresolved. Germline CDR1 KGHSY, CDR2 FQNENV. Trimming shortened V by 3 bases and J by 6 bases, and 8 bases separated the two germline ends. This CDR3 comprises 12 residues. The CDR3 region is CASSQDGQTQYF. In nucleotides, the CDR3 is TGTGCCAGCAGCCAGGACGGCCAGACCCAGTACTTC.